The text below deals with one TCR beta chain. Its antigen is as yet unknown. This sample was taken from a study of shared clonotypes between healthy human individuals. Findings and caveats of the study: Represented diversity, genetic and exposure-history alike, was limited by few donors. Measured sharing among donors was expected to vary with sequencing depth. Clonotypes that were shared across a few donors made up about 4.5% of naive CD4 clonotypes.

Positively selected for CCR7, the CD45RO-negative cells used as naive CD8 cells excluded terminally differentiated effector memory CD45RA+ cells. Genomic DNA of every subset was divided equally among multiple immunoSEQ plates. Method: immunoSEQ multiplex PCR; TCRdb's copy keeps in-frame clones and lacks some. In the table there are 1.5 million to 2.5 million clones, about 95% of which are singletons. This CDR3 is 17 amino acids long. CDR1 and CDR2 (germline): SGDLS, YYNGEE. Trimming took 0 bases from V and 7 from J, leaving 20 bases between them. The sequenced sample was naive CD8+ T cells sorted from blood. This TCR was recovered from a man younger than 35 in good health. The V and J genes are TRBV9 and TRBJ2-1; tentatively, D is TRBD2 (6 bases). CDR3 protein: CASSVEGSTSPGNEQFF. The CDR3 DNA sequence: TGTGCCAGCAGCGTAGAGGGGAGTACTAGCCCGGGGAATGAGCAGTTCTTC.